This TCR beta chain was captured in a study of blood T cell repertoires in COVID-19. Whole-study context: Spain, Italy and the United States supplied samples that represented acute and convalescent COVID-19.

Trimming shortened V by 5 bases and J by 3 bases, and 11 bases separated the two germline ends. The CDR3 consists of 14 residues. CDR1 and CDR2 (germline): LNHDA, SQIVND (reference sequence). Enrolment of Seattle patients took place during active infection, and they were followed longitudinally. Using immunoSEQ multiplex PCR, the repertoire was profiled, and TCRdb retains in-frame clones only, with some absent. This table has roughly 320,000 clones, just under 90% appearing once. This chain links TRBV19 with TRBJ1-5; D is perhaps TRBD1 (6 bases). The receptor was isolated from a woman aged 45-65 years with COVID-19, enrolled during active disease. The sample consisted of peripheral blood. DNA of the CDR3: TGTGCCAGTAGTGAAGGACAGCTCAATCAGCCCCAGCATTTT. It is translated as CASSEGQLNQPQHF.